This TCR beta chain was obtained from a study of blood T cells in healthy people across ages. Study-level points and caveats: Fewer expanded clones and more diversity marked long-lived versus aged donors.

This clonotype was observed a handful of times. Its specificity is not known. CDR3 length: 12 residues. The V and J ends lost 9 bases and 2 bases respectively, with 11 bases between them. From germline, CDR1 is MDHEN and CDR2 SYDVKM. Every sample yielded at least 6.5 million isolated PBMCs. For the second PCR, which ran for 7 to 11 cycles, a sample-barcoded 5' primer and a J-beta primer mix were used. The template-switch adaptor was a 5' adaptor with 12 random nucleotides. It tagged each cDNA molecule. TCRdb re-called the 5' RACE reads with MiXCR, one entry per CDR3 protein. The sample has roughly 2 million distinct CDR3 sequences; less than 50% are singletons.

The TCR comes from a woman between 40 and 55 years old in good health. The material sequenced was blood. V usage is TRBV28 and J usage is TRBJ2-7; weak D call: TRBD1 (5 bases). This CDR3 reads CASQVTAYEQYF. DNA of the CDR3: TGTGCCAGTCAGGTGACAGCCTACGAGCAGTACTTC.